These T cell receptor beta chains were read from a single sample in a study of control samples from healthy donors and cancer patients. Generated by immunoSEQ multiplex PCR, the TCRdb table keeps only in-frame clones and is missing some. Altogether 70,000 to 100,000 clones are present, 91% being singletons, with the ten largest covering 17%. Source material: blood. These receptors were taken from a man aged 45-65 years in good health. Both conserved end residues are part of each CDR3. The D gene is left open where the match is weak. Size is stated for part of the rows, as once, few or many counts, or as a class when the clone is expanded.

V	size	J	D	DNA	CDR3
TRBV11-2	.	TRBJ1-1	.	TGTGCCAGCAGCTTAAGGGACACCACTAGCCCTGAAGCTTTCTTT	CASSLRDTTSPEAFF
TRBV7-8	once	TRBJ1-1	.	TGTGCCAGCAGCACAACACAGGGAAGGAACACTGAAGCTTTCTTT	CASSTTQGRNTEAFF
TRBV3-1/TRBV3-2	.	TRBJ2-2	.	TGTGCCAGCAGCCAAGACGGGTTCACCGGGGAGCTGTTTTTT	CASSQDGFTGELFF
TRBV6-6	.	TRBJ1-1	.	TGTGCCAGCAGTTATTCAGGGATGAACACTGAAGCTTTCTTT	CASSYSGMNTEAFF
TRBV27	.	TRBJ2-2	.	TGTGCCAGCAGTCCATATCCGAACACCGGGGAGCTGTTTTTT	CASSPYPNTGELFF
TRBV2	.	TRBJ2-7	.	TGTGCCAGCAGTGAATTGTACGAGCAGTACTTC	CASSELYEQYF
TRBV5-1	.	TRBJ1-1	TRBD1	TGCGCCAGCAGCCCTGGGACAGCCGAAGCTTTCTTT	CASSPGTAEAFF
TRBV3-1/TRBV3-2	.	TRBJ1-2	.	TGTGCCAGCAGCCAAGAGGGACGCTATGGCTACACCTTC	CASSQEGRYGYTF
TRBV5-1	.	TRBJ2-1	.	TGCGCCAGCAGCTTTGACAATGAGCAGTTCTTC	CASSFDNEQFF
TRBV2	.	TRBJ1-5	.	TGTGCCAGCAGCCACGGCCGGCCCCAGCATTTT	CASSHGRPQHF
TRBV24-1	.	TRBJ1-2	.	TGTGCCACCAGTGACCCCGGGACGCCGAACACCTTC	CATSDPGTPNTF
TRBV2	.	TRBJ2-1	TRBD1	TGTGCCAGCAGTACCCGCGGGACAGGGGGCCTCAATGAGCAGTTCTTC	CASSTRGTGGLNEQFF
TRBV11-3	once	TRBJ1-1	.	TGTGCCAGCAGCCAACATGGTGCCACTGAAGCTTTCTTT	CASSQHGATEAFF
TRBV4-1	.	TRBJ2-3	TRBD1	TGCGCCAGCAGCCAAGTGGGACAGAGCACAGATACGCAGTATTTT	CASSQVGQSTDTQYF
TRBV5-6	.	TRBJ1-1	TRBD1	TGTGCCAGCAGGACAGGGATGAACACTGAAGCTTTCTTT	CASRTGMNTEAFF
TRBV6-6	once	TRBJ1-2	.	TGTGCCAGCAGTAGTCAAGGGGTGGAAGGCTACACCTTC	CASSSQGVEGYTF
TRBV10-3	.	TRBJ2-1	.	TGTGCCACTTACGGGGGCAACGCATACAATGAGCAGTTCTTC	CATYGGNAYNEQFF
TRBV6-1	medium-sized	TRBJ1-6	.	TGTGCCAGCAGTGAAGCAGGGCACTCACCCCTCCACTTT	CASSEAGHSPLHF
TRBV18	.	TRBJ1-1	.	TGTGCCAGCTCACCAGAGGCAGTGAACACTGAAGCTTTCTTT	CASSPEAVNTEAFF
TRBV30	.	TRBJ1-2	.	TGTGCCTGGAGTCCCGGGACACATACTAACTATGGCTACACCTTC	CAWSPGTHTNYGYTF
TRBV9	few	TRBJ2-3	.	TGTGCCAGCAGCGTTGGGGGGGCCAGCACAGATACGCAGTATTTT	CASSVGGASTDTQYF
TRBV10-3	.	TRBJ2-1	TRBD1	TGTGCCATCAGTCGGGGACAGAATGAGCAGTTCTTC	CAISRGQNEQFF
TRBV19	.	TRBJ1-5	.	TGTGCCAGTAGTATAGGGGTCAGTTCAACTCAGCCCCAGCATTTT	CASSIGVSSTQPQHF
TRBV12-5	.	TRBJ2-2	TRBD1	TGTGCTAGTGGTTTCGGACAGGGGAGGATCGGGGAGCTGTTTTTT	CASGFGQGRIGELFF
TRBV7-8	.	TRBJ1-1	.	TGTGCCAGCAGCTTAAACGAGGGGGTGAACACTGAAGCTTTCTTT	CASSLNEGVNTEAFF
TRBV11-2	.	TRBJ1-6	.	TGTGCCAGCAGCGCCCTCGGGGGGATCTCCTATAATTCACCCCTCCACTTT	CASSALGGISYNSPLHF
TRBV7-9	.	TRBJ1-5	.	TGTGCCAGCAGCTTAGATGCACAGCCCCAGCATTTT	CASSLDAQPQHF
TRBV3-1/TRBV3-2	.	TRBJ2-5	TRBD2	TGTGCCAGCAGCCGGTTGACTAGCGGGGTTGAGACCCAGTACTTC	CASSRLTSGVETQYF
TRBV19	.	TRBJ1-5	TRBD1	TGTGCCAGTAGTTCAGAACAGGGGGGCCGCAATCAGCCCCAGCATTTT	CASSSEQGGRNQPQHF
TRBV5-8	.	TRBJ1-5	.	TGTGCCAGCAGCTTAATGAGCCAGCCCCAGCATTTT	CASSLMSQPQHF
TRBV6-1	few	TRBJ1-4	.	TGTGCCAGCAGTGAATTCTTTGCAACTAATGAAAAACTGTTTTTT	CASSEFFATNEKLFF
TRBV27	.	TRBJ1-1	.	TGTGCCAGCAGTTTCGGTGGTCGGGGGACTGAAGCTTTCTTT	CASSFGGRGTEAFF
TRBV5-6	.	TRBJ1-6	.	TGTGCCAGCAGCTTCTTTGGTTCACCCCTCCACTTT	CASSFFGSPLHF
TRBV3-1/TRBV3-2	.	TRBJ1-1	.	TGTGCCAGCAGCCAAGAGGAGGGGTTTAAAGCTTTCTTT	CASSQEEGFKAFF
TRBV19	.	TRBJ1-2	.	TGTGCCGGCTTGGTGGGGTCGGATGGCTACACCTTC	CAGLVGSDGYTF
TRBV7-2	.	TRBJ1-3	.	TGTGCCAGCAGCTCATATGAGATCAGCTTAAGCTCTGGAAACACCATATATTTT	CASSSYEISLSSGNTIYF
TRBV5-5	.	TRBJ2-7	.	TGTGCCAGCAGCTACAGGGCAGACTACTACGAGCAGTACTTC	CASSYRADYYEQYF
TRBV5-6	.	TRBJ2-7	.	TGTGCCAGCAGCCCCAGTGGGGGCGGGGGTAACGAGCAGTACTTC	CASSPSGGGGNEQYF
TRBV6-5	.	TRBJ2-1	TRBD1	TGTGCCAGCAGTTACACGACAGGGAACAATGAGCAGTTCTTC	CASSYTTGNNEQFF
TRBV19	.	TRBJ1-6	.	TGTGCCAGTAGTATTTCGGGACGGGCCCTCGAGTCTTCACCCCTCCACTTT	CASSISGRALESSPLHF
TRBV30	.	TRBJ1-1	.	TGTGCCTGGAGTGCGTCAGGTAACACTGAAGCTTTCTTT	CAWSASGNTEAFF
TRBV12-3/TRBV12-4	.	TRBJ1-1	.	TGTGCCAGCAAAGGGGTTGGCCATGAAGCTTTCTTT	CASKGVGHEAFF
TRBV11-2	.	TRBJ2-3	TRBD2	TGTGCCAGCAGCTTTACTAGCGGGGGGTCCGGCACAGATACGCAGTATTTT	CASSFTSGGSGTDTQYF
TRBV24-1	.	TRBJ2-5	.	TGTGCCACCAACCGGAGAAGTCAGACCCAGTACTTC	CATNRRSQTQYF
TRBV2	.	TRBJ1-1	.	TGTGCCAGCACCAGACCCTTGAACACTGAAGCTTTCTTT	CASTRPLNTEAFF
TRBV30	once	TRBJ2-3	.	TGTGCCTGGAGCCTTCTGGCAGACGTTAGCACAGATACGCAGTATTTT	CAWSLLADVSTDTQYF
TRBV7-2	medium-sized	TRBJ2-1	TRBD2	TGTGCCAGCTTGACCGGGGGGAGCTCCTACAATGAGCAGTTCTTC	CASLTGGSSYNEQFF
TRBV19	.	TRBJ2-7	.	TGTGCCAGTAGTATCAGCCAGAAACACGAGCAGTACTTC	CASSISQKHEQYF
TRBV6-1	.	TRBJ1-5	TRBD1	TGTGCCAGCAGTGACCAGGGGGCTGTGCAGCCCCAGCATTTT	CASSDQGAVQPQHF
TRBV7-7	.	TRBJ2-5	TRBD1	TGTGCCAGCAGCTCCTCGGACAGGGTGGAGGAGACCCAGTACTTC	CASSSSDRVEETQYF
TRBV14	.	TRBJ1-1	.	TGTGCCAGCAGCCAAGAGCAGAGAGGAGCTTTCTTT	CASSQEQRGAFF
TRBV7-9	.	TRBJ1-3	.	TGTGCCAGCAGCTCCTTCTTGGGCGCTGGAAACACCATATATTTT	CASSSFLGAGNTIYF
TRBV9	.	TRBJ1-2	.	TGTGCCAGCAGCTCCGAAAGCTCACAGGCTTTTGGCTACACCTTC	CASSSESSQAFGYTF
TRBV18	.	TRBJ1-1	TRBD1	TGTGCCAGCTCACAGGGACAGGGGAACACTGAAGCTTTCTTT	CASSQGQGNTEAFF
TRBV5-1	.	TRBJ2-1	TRBD2	TGCGCCAGCAGCGATCTAGCGGGGGGGTACAATGAGCAGTTCTTC	CASSDLAGGYNEQFF
TRBV27	.	TRBJ2-1	TRBD2	TGTGCCAGCAGTAGGGCTAGCGGGGGCCCGAGCTCCTACAATGAGCAGTTCTTC	CASSRASGGPSSYNEQFF
TRBV6-1	.	TRBJ2-2	.	TGTGCCAGCAGTGAGATGGTGTCAGACTCTAGCGGGGAGCTGTTTTTT	CASSEMVSDSSGELFF
TRBV19	few	TRBJ1-2	.	TGTGCCAGCACGAGCGGCTTAGCTAACTATGGCTACACCTTC	CASTSGLANYGYTF
TRBV5-1	.	TRBJ2-3	.	TGCGCCAGCAGCTTTCGGCTCATCACAGATACGCAGTATTTT	CASSFRLITDTQYF
TRBV5-4	.	TRBJ1-1	TRBD1	TGTGCCAGCAGCCCCCCAGGGGGCTTGTACACTGAAGCTTTCTTT	CASSPPGGLYTEAFF